What follows are 9 T cell receptor beta chains derived from one specimen sequenced in a study of blood T cell repertoires in COVID-19 (TCRdb year 2020). Libraries were built with the immunoSEQ multiplex PCR assay. TCRdb holds this immuneACCESS table with in-frame rearrangements only. Some clones are missing; in checked studies, unresolved V genes explain under half, and the rest has no known cause. For this sample there are a few hundred thousand clones; approximately 89% appear just once. 1% to 1.5% of the sample is taken by the ten largest. The sample consisted of PBMCs or T cells enriched from blood (not recorded which). These receptors came from a man aged 30 to 45 who had recovered from COVID-19.

The V call is TRBV5-4, the J call TRBJ2-2; unclear D gene. The CDR3 loop spans 15 amino acids. V shed 0 bases and J shed 8 bases, with 14 bases lying between them. Germline lookup yields CDR1 SGHNT and CDR2 YYREEE (reference sequence). CDR3 nucleotide sequence: TGTGCCAGCAGCTTGGCCGAAACAGTCGTAGGGGAGCTGTTTTTT. As protein: CASSLAETVVGELFF.

The V gene is TRBV2, the J gene TRBJ1-1, with a possible D match to TRBD1 (5 bases). The CDR3 totals 13 residues. Germline CDR1 SNHLY, CDR2 FYNNEI. V was shortened by 7 bases and J by 1 base, with 10 bases between the two germline ends. The CDR3 protein is CASTRQPNTEAFF. Written as DNA, the CDR3 is TGTGCCAGCACCCGACAGCCGAACACTGAAGCTTTCTTT.

V usage is TRBV5-4 and J usage is TRBJ2-3; 9 positions match TRBD2. V lost 4 bases, J lost 1 base, and 4 bases stayed unmatched. This CDR3 has 15 residues. The germline V gene encodes CDR1 SGHNT and CDR2 YYREEE (reference sequence). The CDR3 is CASSLPSGGTDTQYF. DNA for the CDR3: TGTGCCAGCAGCCTCCCTAGCGGGGGCACAGATACGCAGTATTTT.

V usage is TRBV7-9 and J usage is TRBJ2-2; TRBD1 is a possible D gene (5 bases). Trimming stripped 11 bases from V and 6 bases from J, with 16 bases between. This CDR3 is 13 amino acids long. The germline V gene has CDR1 SEHNR and CDR2 FQNEAQ (reference sequence). CDR3 DNA: TGTGCCGAAAACGAAGGGGCGGCCGGGGAGCTGTTTTTT. This codes for CAENEGAAGELFF. Combining the CDR3 with reference TRBV7-9 and TRBJ2-2 gives the whole variable domain DTGVSQNPRHKITKRGQNVTFRCDPISEHNRLYWYRQTLGQGPEFLTYFQNEAQLEKSRLLSDRFSAERPKGSFSTLEIQRTEQGDSAMYLCAENEGAAGELFFGEGSRLTVL.

As regards this clone: Other DNA sequences in this specimen translate into the identical CDR3. The chain recombines TRBV7-9 with TRBJ2-3; D is undetermined. CDR3 length: 14 residues. Germline CDR1 reads SEHNR; CDR2 reads FQNEAQ (reference sequence). V lost 0 bases and J lost 0, with 4 bases in between. The CDR3 region is CASSLAGSTDTQYF. Written as DNA, the CDR3 is TGTGCCAGCAGCTTAGCGGGCAGCACAGATACGCAGTATTTT.

The chain couples TRBV4-3 to TRBJ2-1; 9 positions match TRBD1. This CDR3 region has 16 residues. Germline CDR1 and CDR2: LGHNA and YSLEER. The V gene end was trimmed by 3 bases and the J gene end by 4 bases; junction bases not matched to a gene: 7. The CDR3 nucleotides are TGCGCCAGCAGCCAGGACAGGGGCGGTGGATACAATGAGCAGTTCTTC. It codes for CASSQDRGGGYNEQFF.

The rearrangement links TRBV6-2 or TRBV6-3 to TRBJ2-5, with TRBD2 matching 14 bases. The germline V gene encodes CDR1 MNHEY and CDR2 SVGEGT. Trimming removed 4 bases from V and 1 base from J; junction bases left unmatched: 5. This CDR3 is 17 amino acids long. CDR3 region: CASSFGLAGGPQETQYF. CDR3 DNA: TGTGCCAGCAGTTTTGGACTAGCGGGGGGCCCCCAAGAGACCCAGTACTTC.

The chain links TRBV4-3 to TRBJ1-1; TRBD1 agrees at 7 bases. This CDR3 has 15 residues. The V segment lost 6 bases and the J segment 0 bases; nucleotides outside the gene matches: 7. Germline V gives CDR1 LGHNA, CDR2 YSLEER. The chain's CDR3 is CASRYGTEMNTEAFF. CDR3 nucleotide sequence: TGCGCCAGCAGATACGGGACAGAGATGAACACTGAAGCTTTCTTT.

CDR3 DNA sequence: TGTGCCAGTAGTAAGGCCCGAGGAACTGAAGCTTTCTTT. Encoded protein: CASSKARGTEAFF. The J gene is TRBJ1-1, the V gene TRBV19, with D uncertain. The V gene lost 4 bases and the J gene lost 5 bases, with 11 bases spanning the gap. The CDR3 extends over 13 amino acids. Germline-derived CDR1 and CDR2 are LNHDA and SQIVND (reference sequence).